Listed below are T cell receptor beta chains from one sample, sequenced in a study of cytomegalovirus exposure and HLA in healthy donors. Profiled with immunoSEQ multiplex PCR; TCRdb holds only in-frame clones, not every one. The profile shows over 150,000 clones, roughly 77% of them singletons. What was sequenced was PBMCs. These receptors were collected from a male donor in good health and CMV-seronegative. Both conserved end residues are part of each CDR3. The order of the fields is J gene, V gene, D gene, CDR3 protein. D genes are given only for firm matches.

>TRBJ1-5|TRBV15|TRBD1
CATSRGGTGGVNQPQHF
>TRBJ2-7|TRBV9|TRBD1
CASSTSPRPPTGVTYEQYF
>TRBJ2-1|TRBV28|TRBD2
CASSLSGTAGEQFF
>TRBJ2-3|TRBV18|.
CASSPPGGDTQYF
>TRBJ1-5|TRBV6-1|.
CASRNPGEQPQHF
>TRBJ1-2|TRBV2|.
CASSARGGYTF
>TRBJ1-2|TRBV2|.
CASRGYGYTF
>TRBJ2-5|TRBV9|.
CASSVEGLAETQYF
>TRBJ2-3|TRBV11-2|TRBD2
CASSEGLPLSTDTQYF
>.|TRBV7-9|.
CASSSDSYNEQFF
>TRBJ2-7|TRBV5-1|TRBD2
CASSLYTSGSDEQYF
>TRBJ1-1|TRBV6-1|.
CASSVQGRTEAFF
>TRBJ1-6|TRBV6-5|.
CASSYSLNSPLHF
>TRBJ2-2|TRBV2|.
CASRPGISTGELFF
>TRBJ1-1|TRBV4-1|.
CASSHRGAGTEAFF
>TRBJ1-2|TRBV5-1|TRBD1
CASSGGDRAKGTF
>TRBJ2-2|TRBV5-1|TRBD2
CASSFTSAANTGELFF
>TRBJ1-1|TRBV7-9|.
CASSFGVYTEAFF
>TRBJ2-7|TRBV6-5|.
CASSYSLASSYEQYF
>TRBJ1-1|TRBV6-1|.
CASREAPNTEAFF
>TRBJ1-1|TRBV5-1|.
CASSPRQDNTEAFF
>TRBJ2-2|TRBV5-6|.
CASKEEGTNTGELFF
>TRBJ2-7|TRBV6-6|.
CASRDRAYEQYF
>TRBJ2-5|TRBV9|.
CASSPGIGKTQYF
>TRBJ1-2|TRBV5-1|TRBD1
CASSLEPRGGYTF
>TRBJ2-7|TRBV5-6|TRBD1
CARGVVGRPTGESYYEQYF
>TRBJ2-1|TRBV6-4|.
CASSEGTSPQFF
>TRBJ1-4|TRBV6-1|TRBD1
CASSEGTGTNEKLFF
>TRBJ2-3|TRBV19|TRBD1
CASRQQGKDTQYF
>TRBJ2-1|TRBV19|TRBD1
CASSSLTTGTGNEQFF
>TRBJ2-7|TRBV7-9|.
CASSSTSGHRGYEQYF
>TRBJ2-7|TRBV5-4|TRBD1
CASGQGDYEQYF
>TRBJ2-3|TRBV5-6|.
CASLLGTSSGTQYF
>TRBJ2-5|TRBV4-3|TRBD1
CASSQFYLDRDFAETQYF
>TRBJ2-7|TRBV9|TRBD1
CASSPGQGGTYEQYF
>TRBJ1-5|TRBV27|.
CASSLSPVEQPQHF
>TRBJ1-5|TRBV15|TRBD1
CATRGTGRNNQPQHF
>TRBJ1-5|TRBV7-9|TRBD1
CASSLTGTGFQPQHF
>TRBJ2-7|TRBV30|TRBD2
CAWSGLAGVGEQYF
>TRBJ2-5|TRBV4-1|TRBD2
CASSRTGLAGGREQYF
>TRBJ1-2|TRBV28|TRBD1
CASRETGPIGGYTF
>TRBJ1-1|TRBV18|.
CASSPLAGLQEDEAFF
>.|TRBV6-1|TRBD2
CASSPGTSNSYEQYF
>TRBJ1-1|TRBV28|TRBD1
CASSLTENQIRDRAYTEAFF
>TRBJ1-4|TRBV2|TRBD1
CASSRTGKEKLFF
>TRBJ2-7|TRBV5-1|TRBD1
CASSWGQGVDEQYF
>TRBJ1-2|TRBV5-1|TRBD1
CASSLAGTVNYGYTF
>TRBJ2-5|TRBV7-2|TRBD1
CASSSTGAKETQYF
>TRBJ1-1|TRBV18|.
CASSPDSGTGTEAFF
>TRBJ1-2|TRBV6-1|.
CASSGNRVSNYGYTF
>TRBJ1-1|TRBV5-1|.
CASSPSRRTEAFF
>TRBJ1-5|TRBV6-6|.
CASSYGSGGDQPQHF
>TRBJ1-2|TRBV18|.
CASSPREGGYTF
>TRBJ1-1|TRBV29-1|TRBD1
CSVETGMSNTEAFF